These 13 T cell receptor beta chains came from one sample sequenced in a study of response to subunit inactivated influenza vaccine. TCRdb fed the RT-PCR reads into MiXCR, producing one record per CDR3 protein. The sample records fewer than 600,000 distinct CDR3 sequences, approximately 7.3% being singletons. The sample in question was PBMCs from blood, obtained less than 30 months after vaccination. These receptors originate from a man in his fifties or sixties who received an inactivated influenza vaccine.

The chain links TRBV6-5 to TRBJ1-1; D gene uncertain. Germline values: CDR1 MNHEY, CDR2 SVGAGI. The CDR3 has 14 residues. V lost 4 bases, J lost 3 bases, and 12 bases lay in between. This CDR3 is CASSFRAEHTEAFF. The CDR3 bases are TGTGCCAGCAGTTTCCGGGCCGAGCACACTGAAGCTTTCTTT.

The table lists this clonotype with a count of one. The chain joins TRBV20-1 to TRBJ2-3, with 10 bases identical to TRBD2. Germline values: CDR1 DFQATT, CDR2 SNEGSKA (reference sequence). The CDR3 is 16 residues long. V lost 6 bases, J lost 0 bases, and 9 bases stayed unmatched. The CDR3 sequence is CSAHGLAVTSTDTQYF. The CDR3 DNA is TGCAGTGCCCACGGACTAGCGGTAACTAGCACAGATACGCAGTATTTT.

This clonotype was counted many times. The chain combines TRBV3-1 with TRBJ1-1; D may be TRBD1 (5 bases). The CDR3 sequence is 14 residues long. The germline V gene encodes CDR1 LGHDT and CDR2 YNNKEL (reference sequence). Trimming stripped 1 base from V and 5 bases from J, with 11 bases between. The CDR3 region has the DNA TGTGCCAGCAGCCAAGTGGGGGGAATGACTGAAGCTTTCTTT. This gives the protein CASSQVGGMTEAFF.

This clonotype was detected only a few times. In nucleotides, the CDR3 is TGTGCCAGCAGCCAAGAGTCCTACGAGCAGTACTTC. Its translation: CASSQESYEQYF. V usage is TRBV3-1 and J usage is TRBJ2-7; D remains ambiguous. Germline V lookup: CDR1 LGHDT, CDR2 YNNKEL (reference sequence). The germline V and J ends were trimmed by 0 bases and 1 base, with 1 base remaining between them. The CDR3 length is 12 residues.

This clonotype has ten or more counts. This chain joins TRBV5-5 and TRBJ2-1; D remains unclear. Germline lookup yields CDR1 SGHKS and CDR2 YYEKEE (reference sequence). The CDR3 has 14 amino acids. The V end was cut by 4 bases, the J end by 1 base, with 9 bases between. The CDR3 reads CASSDGRSYNEQFF. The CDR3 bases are TGTGCCAGCAGCGATGGTAGGTCCTACAATGAGCAGTTCTTC.

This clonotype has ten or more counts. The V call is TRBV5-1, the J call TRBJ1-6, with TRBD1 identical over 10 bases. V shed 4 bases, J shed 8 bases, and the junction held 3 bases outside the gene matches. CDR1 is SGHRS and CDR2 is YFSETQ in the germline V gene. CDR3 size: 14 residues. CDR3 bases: TGCGCCAGCAGCGGGACAGGGGCGGATTCACCCCTCCACTTT. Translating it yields CASSGTGADSPLHF.

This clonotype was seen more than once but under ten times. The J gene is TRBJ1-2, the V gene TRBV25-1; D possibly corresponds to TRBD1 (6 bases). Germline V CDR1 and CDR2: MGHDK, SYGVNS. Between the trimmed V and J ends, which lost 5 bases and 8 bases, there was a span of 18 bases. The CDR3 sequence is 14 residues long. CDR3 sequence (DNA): TGTGCCAGCAGTTCAGGACAGCCCCTTAGGGGCTACACCTTC. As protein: CASSSGQPLRGYTF.

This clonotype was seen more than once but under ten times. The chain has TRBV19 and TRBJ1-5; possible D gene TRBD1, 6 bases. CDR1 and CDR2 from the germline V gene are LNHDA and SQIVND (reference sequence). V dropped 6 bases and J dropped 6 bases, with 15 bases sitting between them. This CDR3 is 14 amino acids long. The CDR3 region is CASRSYREFQPQHF. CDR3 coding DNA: TGTGCCAGTAGATCTTACAGGGAGTTTCAGCCCCAGCATTTT.

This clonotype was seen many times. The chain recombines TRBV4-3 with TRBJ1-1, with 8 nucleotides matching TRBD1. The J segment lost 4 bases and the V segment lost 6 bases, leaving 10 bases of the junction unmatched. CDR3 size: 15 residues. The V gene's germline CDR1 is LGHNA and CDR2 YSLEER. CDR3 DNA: TGCGCCAGCAGGGTCGGACAGGGCGGTAGCACTGAAGCTTTCTTT. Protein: CASRVGQGGSTEAFF.

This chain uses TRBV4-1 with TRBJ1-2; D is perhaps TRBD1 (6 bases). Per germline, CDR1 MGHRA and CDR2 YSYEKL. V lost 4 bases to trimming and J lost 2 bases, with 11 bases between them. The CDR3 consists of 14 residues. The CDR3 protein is CASSLRDINYGYTF. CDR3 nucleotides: TGCGCCAGCAGCCTTAGGGACATCAACTATGGCTACACCTTC.

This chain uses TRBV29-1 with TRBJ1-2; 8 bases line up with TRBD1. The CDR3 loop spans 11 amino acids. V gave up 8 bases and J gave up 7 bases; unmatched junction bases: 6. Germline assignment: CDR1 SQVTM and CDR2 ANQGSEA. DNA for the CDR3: TGCAGCTCTGGGACAGGCGGTGGCTACACCTTC. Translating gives CSSGTGGGYTF.

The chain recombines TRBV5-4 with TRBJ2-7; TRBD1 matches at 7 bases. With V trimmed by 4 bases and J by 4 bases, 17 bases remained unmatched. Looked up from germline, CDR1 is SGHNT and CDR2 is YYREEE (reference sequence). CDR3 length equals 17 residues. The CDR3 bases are TGTGCCAGCAGCATGAGGACAGGACTGGTATCCATATACGAGCAGTACTTC. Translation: CASSMRTGLVSIYEQYF.

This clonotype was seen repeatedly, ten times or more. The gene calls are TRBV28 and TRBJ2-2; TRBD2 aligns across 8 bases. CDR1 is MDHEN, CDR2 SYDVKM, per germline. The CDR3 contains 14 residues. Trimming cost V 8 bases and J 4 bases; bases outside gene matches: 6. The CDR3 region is CASLGRASTGELFF. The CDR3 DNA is TGTGCCAGCCTCGGGAGGGCCAGCACCGGGGAGCTGTTTTTT.